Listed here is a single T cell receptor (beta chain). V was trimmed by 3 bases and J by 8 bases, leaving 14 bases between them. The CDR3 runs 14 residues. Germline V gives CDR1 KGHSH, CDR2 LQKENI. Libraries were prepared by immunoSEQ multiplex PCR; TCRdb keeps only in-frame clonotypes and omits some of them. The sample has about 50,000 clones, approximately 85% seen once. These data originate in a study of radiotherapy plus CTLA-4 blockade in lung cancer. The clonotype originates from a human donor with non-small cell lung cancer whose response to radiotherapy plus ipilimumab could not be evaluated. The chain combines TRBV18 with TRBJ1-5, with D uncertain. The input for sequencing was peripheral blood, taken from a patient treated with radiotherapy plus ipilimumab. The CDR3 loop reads CASSPATVEEPQHF. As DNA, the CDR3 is TGTGCCAGCTCACCTGCGACGGTTGAGGAGCCCCAGCATTTT.